This is a list of T cell receptor beta chains from one sample in a study of cytomegalovirus exposure and HLA in healthy donors. Only in-frame clones appear in the TCRdb table, and some are missing; sequencing was by immunoSEQ multiplex PCR. Among about 170,000 clones, 70% to 90% were seen once, and the ten largest hold about 0.8%. The sequencing sample was made of PBMCs. These receptor sequences come from a woman between 18 and 29 years old in good health and CMV-seronegative. Both conserved end residues are part of each CDR3. D genes are given only for firm matches. The listing skips clone size in some rows; elsewhere it reads once, few, many or a size class.

clone_size	v_call	d_call	j_call	cdr3_aa	cdr3_nt
-	TRBV4-3	TRBD2	TRBJ2-7	CASSQEREWAYEQYF	TGCGCCAGCAGCCAAGAGCGGGAGTGGGCCTACGAGCAGTACTTC
few	TRBV7-2	-	TRBJ1-2	CASSPRSGNSRGYTF	TGTGCCAGCAGCCCTCGTTCAGGGAATTCGCGCGGCTACACCTTC
-	TRBV21-1	-	TRBJ2-1	CASSVRTSGRSQFF	TGTGCCAGCAGCGTACGGACTAGCGGGAGATCGCAGTTCTTC
-	TRBV25-1	TRBD1	TRBJ1-4	CASSEVGDSSATNEKLFF	TGTGCCAGCAGTGAAGTGGGGGACAGCAGTGCAACTAATGAAAAACTGTTTTTT
-	TRBV18	-	TRBJ2-7	CASSPRQGYEQYF	TGTGCCAGCTCACCACGTCAGGGTTACGAGCAGTACTTC
-	TRBV7-9	TRBD1	TRBJ2-3	CASSFRDRKSTDTQYF	TGTGCCAGCAGCTTTAGGGACAGAAAAAGCACAGATACGCAGTATTTT
many	TRBV6-5	-	TRBJ2-7	CASSPHRQTYEQYF	TGTGCCAGCAGTCCTCATAGACAAACCTACGAGCAGTACTTC
-	TRBV6-1	TRBD2	TRBJ2-1	CASSESGLATLYNEQFF	TGTGCCAGCAGTGAATCCGGACTAGCGACATTGTACAATGAGCAGTTCTTC
-	TRBV18	-	TRBJ2-7	CASSPQRSGGYEQYF	TGTGCCAGCTCACCACAACGGTCAGGGGGGTACGAGCAGTACTTC
few	TRBV7-6	-	TRBJ2-7	CASSLLGDSYEQYF	TGTGCCAGCAGCTTACTGGGCGACTCCTACGAGCAGTACTTC